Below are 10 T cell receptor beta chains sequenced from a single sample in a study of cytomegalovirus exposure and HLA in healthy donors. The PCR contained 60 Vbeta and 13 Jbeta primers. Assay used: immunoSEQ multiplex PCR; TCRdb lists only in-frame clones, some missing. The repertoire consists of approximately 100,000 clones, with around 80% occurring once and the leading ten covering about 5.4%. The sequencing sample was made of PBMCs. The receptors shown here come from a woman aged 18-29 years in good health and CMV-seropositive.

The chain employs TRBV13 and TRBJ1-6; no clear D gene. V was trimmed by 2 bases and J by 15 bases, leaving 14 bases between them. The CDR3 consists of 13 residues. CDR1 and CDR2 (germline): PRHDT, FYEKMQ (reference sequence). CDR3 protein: CASSLRSPVLLHF. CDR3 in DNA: TGTGCCAGCAGCTTAAGATCTCCGGTTCTCCTCCACTTT.

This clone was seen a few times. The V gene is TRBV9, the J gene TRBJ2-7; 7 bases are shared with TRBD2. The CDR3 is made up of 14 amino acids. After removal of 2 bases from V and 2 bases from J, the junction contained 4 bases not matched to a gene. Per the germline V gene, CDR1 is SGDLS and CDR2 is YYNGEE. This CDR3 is CASSVSSGAYEQYF. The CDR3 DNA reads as TGTGCCAGCAGCGTTTCTAGCGGCGCCTACGAGCAGTACTTC.

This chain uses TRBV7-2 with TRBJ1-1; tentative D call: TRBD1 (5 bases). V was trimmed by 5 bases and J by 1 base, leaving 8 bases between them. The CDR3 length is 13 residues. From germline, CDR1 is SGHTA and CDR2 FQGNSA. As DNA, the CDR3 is TGTGCCAGCAGCCCAACAGGGAACACTGAAGCTTTCTTT. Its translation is CASSPTGNTEAFF. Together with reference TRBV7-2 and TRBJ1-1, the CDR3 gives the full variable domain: GAGVSQSPSNKVTEKGKDVELRCDPISGHTALYWYRQSLGQGLEFLIYFQGNSAPDKSGLPSDRFSAERTGGSVSTLTIQRTQQEDSAVYLCASSPTGNTEAFFGQGTRLTVV.

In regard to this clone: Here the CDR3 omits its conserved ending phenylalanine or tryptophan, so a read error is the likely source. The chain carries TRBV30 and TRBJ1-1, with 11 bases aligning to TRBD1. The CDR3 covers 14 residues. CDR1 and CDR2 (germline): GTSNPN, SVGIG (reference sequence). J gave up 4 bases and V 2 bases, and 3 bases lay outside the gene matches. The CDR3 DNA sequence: TGTGCCTGGAGTCCCGGGACAGGGGGCACTGAAGCTTTCGTT. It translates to CAWSPGTGGTEAFV.

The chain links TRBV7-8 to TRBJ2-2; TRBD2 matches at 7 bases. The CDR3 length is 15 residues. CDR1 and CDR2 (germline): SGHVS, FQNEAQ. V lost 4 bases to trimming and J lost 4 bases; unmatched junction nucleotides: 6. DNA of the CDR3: TGTGCCAGCAGCTCTGAGGGCGGGGGCACCGGGGAGCTGTTTTTT. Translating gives CASSSEGGGTGELFF.

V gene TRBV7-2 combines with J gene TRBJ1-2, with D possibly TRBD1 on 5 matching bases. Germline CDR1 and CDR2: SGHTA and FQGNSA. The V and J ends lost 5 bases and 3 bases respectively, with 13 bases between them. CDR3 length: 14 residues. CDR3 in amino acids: CASSARGTDYGYTF. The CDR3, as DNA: TGTGCCAGCAGCGCCCGCGGGACGGACTATGGCTACACCTTC.

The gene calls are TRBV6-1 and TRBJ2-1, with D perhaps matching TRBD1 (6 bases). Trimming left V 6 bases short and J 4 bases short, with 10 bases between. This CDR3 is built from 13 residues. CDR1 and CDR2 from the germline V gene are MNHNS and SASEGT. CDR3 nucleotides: TGTGCCAGCAGGGGGACACCATACAATGAGCAGTTCTTC. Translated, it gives CASRGTPYNEQFF.

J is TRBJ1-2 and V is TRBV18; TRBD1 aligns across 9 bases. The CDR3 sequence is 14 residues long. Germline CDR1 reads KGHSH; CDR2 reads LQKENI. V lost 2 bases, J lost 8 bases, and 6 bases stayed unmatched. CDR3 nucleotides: TGTGCCAGCTCACCAAATACAGGGGGCTGGGGCTACACCTTC. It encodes CASSPNTGGWGYTF.

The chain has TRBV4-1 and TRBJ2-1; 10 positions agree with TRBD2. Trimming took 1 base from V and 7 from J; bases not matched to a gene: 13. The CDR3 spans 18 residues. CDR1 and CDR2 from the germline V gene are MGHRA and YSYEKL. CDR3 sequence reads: CASSQGLMVAGGLNEQFF. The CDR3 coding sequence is TGCGCCAGCAGCCAAGGTCTCATGGTAGCGGGAGGTTTGAATGAGCAGTTCTTC.

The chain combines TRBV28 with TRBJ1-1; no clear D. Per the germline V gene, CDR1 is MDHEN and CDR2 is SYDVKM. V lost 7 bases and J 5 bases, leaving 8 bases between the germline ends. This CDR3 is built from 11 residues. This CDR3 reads CASTGETEAFF. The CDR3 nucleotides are TGTGCCAGCACCGGGGAAACTGAAGCTTTCTTT.